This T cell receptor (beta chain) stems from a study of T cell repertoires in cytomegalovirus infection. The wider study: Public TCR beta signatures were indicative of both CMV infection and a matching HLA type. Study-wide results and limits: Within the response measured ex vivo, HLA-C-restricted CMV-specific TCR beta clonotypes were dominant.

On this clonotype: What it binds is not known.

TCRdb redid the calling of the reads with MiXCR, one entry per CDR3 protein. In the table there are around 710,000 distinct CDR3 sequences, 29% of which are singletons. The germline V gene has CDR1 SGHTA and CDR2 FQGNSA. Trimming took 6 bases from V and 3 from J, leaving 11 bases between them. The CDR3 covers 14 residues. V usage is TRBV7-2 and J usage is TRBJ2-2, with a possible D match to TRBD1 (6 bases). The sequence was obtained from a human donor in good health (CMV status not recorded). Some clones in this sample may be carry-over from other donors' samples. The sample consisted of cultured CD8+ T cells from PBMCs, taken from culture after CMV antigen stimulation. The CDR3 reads CASRATGYTGELFF. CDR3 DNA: TGTGCCAGCAGGGCTACAGGGTACACCGGGGAGCTGTTTTTT.